The rows below give T cell receptor beta chains drawn from one sample of a study of high-grade serous ovarian cancer treatment subgroups. Assay: immunoSEQ multiplex PCR; the TCRdb copy retains only in-frame clones and omits some. The sample carries 2,500 to 4,000 clones, about 63% recorded once. Material: tumor tissue. Receptor source: a human donor with high-grade serous ovarian cancer. Both conserved end residues are part of each CDR3. The D gene is left open where the match is weak. Size values are once, few and many counts, or a class for expanded clones, and some rows have none.

j_call,d_call,clone_size,v_call,cdr3_length,cdr3_nt,cdr3_aa
TRBJ1-2,NA,NA,TRBV21-1,14,TGTGCCAGCAGCACGAAGGGGCCCAGAGGGGGCTACACCTTC,CASSTKGPRGGYTF
TRBJ1-3,NA,large,TRBV7-9,13,TGTGCCAGCAGCCCAACAGGGCCGAACACCATATATTTT,CASSPTGPNTIYF
TRBJ1-2,NA,NA,TRBV27,16,TGTGCCAGCAGTTCCCACCCGGGACTTCAACTGGGGGGCTACACCTTC,CASSSHPGLQLGGYTF
TRBJ2-3,NA,NA,TRBV4-3,16,TGCGCCAGCAGCGAAAGCCCGGGACCTGGCTTTGATACGCAGTATTTT,CASSESPGPGFDTQYF
TRBJ2-3,TRBD2,large,TRBV10-3,16,TGTGCCATCAGTGAGTCCGGGCGGGGGGAAACAGATACGCAGTATTTT,CAISESGRGETDTQYF
TRBJ1-1,NA,NA,TRBV19,17,TGTGCCAGTAGTATAGATACTGGACAAGTAAAAGCCACTGAAGCTTTCTTT,CASSIDTGQVKATEAFF
TRBJ2-7,NA,few,TRBV7-9,16,TGTGCCAGCAGCTCACACCTGGAGAGATCTACCTACGAGCAGTACTTC,CASSSHLERSTYEQYF
TRBJ1-3,TRBD1,NA,TRBV25-1,17,TGTGCCAGCAGTGCAGGGGGCATGAGTTTGGCTGGAAACACCATATATTTT,CASSAGGMSLAGNTIYF
TRBJ1-5,NA,NA,TRBV28,15,TGTGCCAGCAGTTTAGAGTTTAATAGCAATCAGCCCCAGCATTTT,CASSLEFNSNQPQHF
TRBJ1-5,TRBD1,NA,TRBV4-1,17,TGCGCCAGCAGCCAAGATCTCACCGGGACAGGGAAGAAGCCCCAGCATTTT,CASSQDLTGTGKKPQHF
TRBJ1-1,NA,NA,TRBV29-1,12,TGCAGCGTTACCGGGACGAGTATTGAAGCTTTCTTT,CSVTGTSIEAFF
TRBJ2-3,NA,NA,TRBV19,12,TGTGCCAGTAATAGCCGGGCAGATACGCAGTATTTT,CASNSRADTQYF
TRBJ2-7,NA,NA,TRBV19,13,TGTGCCAGTAGTATGAGTCAGTTCTACGAGCAGTACTTC,CASSMSQFYEQYF
TRBJ1-5,NA,few,TRBV21-1,19,NA,CASSNNLSGPGTSNQPQHF
TRBJ2-7,TRBD1,NA,TRBV27,15,TGTGCCAGCATTGGTTTCGGGACAGGGGGGGGCGAGCAGTACTTC,CASIGFGTGGGEQYF
TRBJ2-1,NA,NA,TRBV4-2,13,TGTGCCAGCAGCCAAGATCTGGGCAATGAGCAGTTCTTC,CASSQDLGNEQFF
TRBJ1-4,TRBD1,NA,TRBV9,16,TGTGCCAGCAGCTCGGGACAGGTTGCAACTAATGAAAAACTGTTTTTT,CASSSGQVATNEKLFF
TRBJ2-1,TRBD2,few,TRBV4-1,16,TGCGCCAGCAGCCGCCAACTAGCGGGGGGGGACAATGAGCAGTTCTTC,CASSRQLAGGDNEQFF
TRBJ1-5,NA,NA,TRBV30,14,TGTGCCTGGAGTTCGGGGCAGCGCAATCAGCCCCAGCATTTT,CAWSSGQRNQPQHF
TRBJ2-7,NA,NA,TRBV29-1,10,TGCAGCGCGGCCTCCTACGAGCAGTACTTC,CSAASYEQYF
TRBJ2-7,NA,NA,TRBV6-6,13,TGTGCCAGCAGTCCCAGTGGAGAATACGAGCAGTACTTC,CASSPSGEYEQYF
TRBJ2-3,NA,NA,TRBV19,15,TGTGCCAGTAGTCCGCTTGGTACTAGTAGCGATACGCAGTATTTT,CASSPLGTSSDTQYF
TRBJ2-7,NA,NA,TRBV28,11,TGTGCCAGCAGTTTATATTACGAGCAGTACTTC,CASSLYYEQYF
TRBJ2-7,TRBD2,few,TRBV11-2,16,TGTGCCAGCAGCTTAGATAGACTAGCGGGGGCTGGCGAGCAGTACTTC,CASSLDRLAGAGEQYF
TRBJ1-1,NA,few,TRBV5-6,14,TGTGCCAGCAGCTTGTCGTATTCCGCGTTTGGGGCTTTCTTT,CASSLSYSAFGAFF
TRBJ2-1,TRBD2,once,TRBV5-4,12,TGTGCCAGCAGCTTCACAGCGGGGCTCTACTTCTTC,CASSFTAGLYFF
TRBJ1-1,NA,few,TRBV30,12,TGTGCCTGGGGGGTCCGGAACACTGAAGCTTTCTTT,CAWGVRNTEAFF
TRBJ2-2,NA,NA,TRBV7-9,16,TGTGCCAGCAGCTTATCCGCAGGGATCGGCACCGGGGAGCTGTTTTTT,CASSLSAGIGTGELFF
TRBJ2-1,NA,NA,TRBV7-2,15,TGTGCCAGCAGCTTAGTATTGCGGGGGCCCCAGGGGCAGTTCTTC,CASSLVLRGPQGQFF
TRBJ1-2,NA,NA,TRBV28,12,TGTGCCAGCTATTCCGGCGGGGGGGCCTACACCTTC,CASYSGGGAYTF
TRBJ2-7,TRBD2,NA,TRBV7-4,16,TGTGCCAGCAGCTTAGTTGCAGCGGGGCCGAAGAGGGAGCAGTACTTC,CASSLVAAGPKREQYF
TRBJ1-6,TRBD1,few,TRBV2,15,TGTGCCAGCAGTGGGCGGACAGGGGGCCATGTTCCCCTCCACTTT,CASSGRTGGHVPLHF
TRBJ2-1,TRBD2,NA,TRBV5-8,18,TGTGCCAGCAGCTTGGAGGGGCTAGCGGGGGGACCCTACAATGAGCAGTTCTTC,CASSLEGLAGGPYNEQFF
TRBJ2-7,TRBD2,NA,TRBV5-8,18,TGTGCCAGCAGCTCCTTTGGACTAGCGGGAGGGACCTACGCCGAGCAGTACTTC,CASSSFGLAGGTYAEQYF
TRBJ1-6,NA,NA,TRBV6-4,14,TGTGCCAGCGGGGACGGCAACTATAATTCACCCCTCCACTTT,CASGDGNYNSPLHF
TRBJ2-4,NA,NA,TRBV30,13,TGTGCCTGGAGTGTTACGGACGGGGACATTCAGTACTTC,CAWSVTDGDIQYF
TRBJ2-7,TRBD2,NA,TRBV19,14,TGTGCCAGTAGTAATGCAGCGGGAGGAACCGAGCAGTACTTC,CASSNAAGGTEQYF
TRBJ1-1,TRBD1,NA,TRBV5-4,13,TGTGCCAGCAGCTTTCAGGGGGTTACTGAAGCTTTCTTT,CASSFQGVTEAFF
TRBJ2-1,NA,few,TRBV5-1,12,TGCGCCAGCAGCTCGGCCACCTATGAGCAGTTCTTC,CASSSATYEQFF
TRBJ1-5,NA,NA,TRBV19,20,TGTGCCAGTAGCATCCCCCTGGGAGGGGGGCGAGGGGTTGGCAATCAGCCCCAGCATTTT,CASSIPLGGGRGVGNQPQHF
TRBJ1-2,NA,few,TRBV5-1,14,TGCGCCAGCAGCTTGGTAGGGCCTTCAGATGGCTACACCTTC,CASSLVGPSDGYTF
TRBJ1-1,NA,few,TRBV30,13,TGTGCCTGGAGGGGGGCTGGAAACACTGAAGCTTTCTTT,CAWRGAGNTEAFF
TRBJ1-1,NA,once,TRBV7-7,16,TGTGCTAGCAGCTCGGAGGACAGCCGACCGAACACTGAAGCTTTCTTT,CASSSEDSRPNTEAFF
TRBJ2-6,NA,few,TRBV11-3,17,TGTGCCAGCAGCTTAGATCCCCCGGGGACTGGGGCCAACGTCCTGACTTTC,CASSLDPPGTGANVLTF
TRBJ2-7,TRBD2,NA,TRBV9,14,TGTGCCAGCAGCGTAGCCGGGGGGAGCGACGAGCAGTACTTC,CASSVAGGSDEQYF
TRBJ1-2,TRBD1,few,TRBV6-5,15,TGTGCCAGCAGTTATCAAGGGGCAGGGGGAAAGGGCTACACCTTC,CASSYQGAGGKGYTF
TRBJ1-2,NA,NA,TRBV7-8,12,TGTGCCATCGGGACACAAAACTATGGCTACACCTTC,CAIGTQNYGYTF
TRBJ2-2,NA,NA,TRBV21-1,20,TGTGCCAGCAGCAAAGCCAAGGCAACTCCCGACAGGGCGAACACCGGGGAGCTGTTTTTT,CASSKAKATPDRANTGELFF
TRBJ2-3,TRBD2,NA,TRBV25-1,16,TGTGCCAGCAGTGACCGGCTAGCGGGGGGCACAGATACGCAGTATTTT,CASSDRLAGGTDTQYF
TRBJ1-2,NA,NA,TRBV6-1,14,TGTGCCAGCAGGGTCCCCAGGGGTAACTATGGCTACACCTTC,CASRVPRGNYGYTF
TRBJ2-7,TRBD1,NA,TRBV15,13,TGTGCCACCAGCGGGGACAGGGGGTACGAGCAGTACTTC,CATSGDRGYEQYF
TRBJ2-7,NA,NA,TRBV27,12,TGTGCCAGCAGTTTTCCGGGGAACGAGCAGTACTTC,CASSFPGNEQYF
TRBJ2-5,NA,NA,TRBV12-5,16,TGTGCTAGTGGTCAACTAAATGACTGGGGCCAAGAGACCCAGTACTTC,CASGQLNDWGQETQYF
TRBJ2-2,NA,NA,TRBV6-5,12,TGTGCCAGCAGCCCCAACACCGGGGAGCTGTTTTTT,CASSPNTGELFF
TRBJ2-1,NA,NA,TRBV4-1,19,TGCGCCAGCAGCCCCCGCACGCAAGCGGTCGTGAGCTCCTACAATGAGCAGTTCTTC,CASSPRTQAVVSSYNEQFF
TRBJ2-2,NA,few,TRBV4-3,13,TGCGCCAGCAGCCAAGGGAACACCGGGGAGCTGTTTTTT,CASSQGNTGELFF
TRBJ1-1,TRBD1,large,TRBV13,15,TGTGCCAGCAGAAAGCGAGGGGGCATCGACACTGAAGCTTTCTTT,CASRKRGGIDTEAFF